These T cell receptor beta chains were read from a single sample in a study of cytomegalovirus exposure and HLA in healthy donors. Data came from immunoSEQ multiplex PCR; TCRdb stores just in-frame clones and leaves some out. The sample contains fewer than 200,000 clones, approximately 80% of which appear only once. What was sequenced was PBMCs. These receptors were taken from a boy between 10 and 17 years old in good health and CMV-seronegative. The conserved cysteine and the conserved F or W are not part of the CDR3 here. The D gene is left open where the match is weak. Only some rows state a clone size, as once, few, many or a class for expanded clones.

j_call v_call d_call clone_size cdr3_aa
TRBJ1-2 TRBV30 - - AWSGRGQFNYGYT
TRBJ2-1 TRBV7-3 TRBD1 - ASRTTGVGAYEQF
TRBJ1-2 TRBV29-1 TRBD1 - SVLQGYETT
TRBJ2-3 TRBV5-1 - once ASSFDSKRTDTQY
TRBJ2-1 TRBV5-1 - - ASSLDPGSSYNEQF
TRBJ1-1 TRBV10-3 TRBD1 - AISARQGAEAF
TRBJ1-3 TRBV11-3 TRBD1 - ASSPKGDSEHSGNTIY
TRBJ2-7 TRBV5-1 TRBD1 - ASSFRDRGYEQY
TRBJ2-3 TRBV6-5 TRBD1 - ASSYGTGGDTQY
TRBJ2-5 TRBV6-1 - - ASSEGRLQTQY
TRBJ2-1 TRBV4-3 TRBD2 - ASSQDRASGTTLGQF
TRBJ1-2 TRBV11-3 TRBD1 - ASSQGGSQGGYT
TRBJ2-1 TRBV6-5 TRBD2 - ASSYSGLAGGNEQF
TRBJ2-3 TRBV9 - few ASSGKLTDTQY
TRBJ1-1 TRBV7-2 - once ASSLALPNTEAF
TRBJ2-3 TRBV10-3 - - AVSESSTAGGTDTQY
TRBJ1-2 TRBV25-1 - - ATLRDTSEDGYT
TRBJ1-4 TRBV4-3 TRBD1 - ASSRQTGGSEKLF
TRBJ2-6 TRBV5-1 - - ASMLFTGANVLT
TRBJ2-2 TRBV15 TRBD1 once ATSRGQFGELF
TRBJ2-3 TRBV19 TRBD2 - ASTGLAGVDTQY
TRBJ2-1 TRBV9 TRBD2 - ASSVDGGSIAGGSEQF
TRBJ1-6 TRBV10-3 - - AITDRGDNSPLH
TRBJ2-3 TRBV5-6 TRBD1 - ASSPLDRVPDTQY
TRBJ2-1 TRBV19 - - ASSVAEASYNEQF
TRBJ1-4 TRBV4-1 - - ASERQHSTNEKLF
TRBJ1-3 TRBV19 TRBD1 - ASSTGQTLSGNTIY
TRBJ2-1 TRBV7-8 - - ASSPGVKNEQF
TRBJ2-7 TRBV30 TRBD1 - AWSVGTGVVEQY
TRBJ1-5 TRBV6-5 - - ASRQLGNQPQH
TRBJ1-3 TRBV12-5 - - ASGLLTGSSGNTIY
TRBJ1-1 TRBV25-1 - - TSSFGGGGNAEAF
TRBJ1-1 TRBV19 - - ATTGQIRHDTEAF
TRBJ1-1 TRBV6-5 - - ASSYPSRSSTEAF
TRBJ1-1 TRBV5-1 - - ASSLGHMNTEAF
TRBJ1-6 TRBV7-3 - - ASSLGGDSPLH
TRBJ2-2 TRBV7-9 - - ASSLPVAGELF
TRBJ1-4 TRBV5-1 - - ASSLAGQPIEKLF
TRBJ2-2 TRBV28 - - ASSFRPGDHGELF
TRBJ1-2 TRBV7-9 TRBD1 - SSSAPPGQEINYGYT
TRBJ1-1 TRBV5-3 TRBD1 - ARSLKDRGRTEAF
TRBJ2-2 TRBV5-1 - - ASSGQSNTGELF
TRBJ1-6 TRBV27 TRBD1 - ASKLGQGDSPLH
TRBJ1-1 TRBV15 - - ATSRDQANTEAF
TRBJ2-7 TRBV4-1 TRBD1 once ASSQEAGQGSYEQY
TRBJ1-1 TRBV4-2 - - ASSPGHLNTEAF
TRBJ1-1 TRBV10-3 TRBD1 once AISGNRGGNTEAF
TRBJ1-1 TRBV25-1 - - ASSHSIWFAEAF
TRBJ2-2 TRBV30 TRBD2 - AWAPGLAGVNGELF
TRBJ1-4 TRBV5-6 - few ASRDWSPGEKLF
TRBJ1-4 TRBV4-1 TRBD1 - ASSQIILTGDLNEKLF